This T cell receptor beta chain was recorded in a study of blood T cell repertoires in COVID-19. Study-level background: Italy, Spain and the United States were the sources of the convalescent and acute COVID-19 samples. T cells, B-cell-depleted T cells, or PBMCs supplied cDNA or gDNA.

Per the original methods: Reference gene primers were amplified, and this amplification served to estimate nucleated cell counts. The repertoire was sequenced with immunoSEQ multiplex PCR; TCRdb's copy has only in-frame clones and lacks some. The DNA gave D and trimming, while V, J and clone size come from that table. The sample records about 170,000 clones, about 83% being singletons. The CDR3 loop spans 14 amino acids. Germline trimming cut 0 bases from V and 4 bases from J; bases unmatched to any gene: 2. Germline V gene lookup returns CDR1 SGHTA and CDR2 FQGNSA. The rearrangement uses TRBV7-2 and TRBJ1-1, with 7 bases matching TRBD1. The material sequenced was peripheral blood. This sequence originates from a woman in her seventies who had recovered from COVID-19. The CDR3 here is CASSLAAGGTEAFF. The CDR3, as DNA: TGTGCCAGCAGCTTAGCGGCAGGGGGCACTGAAGCTTTCTTT.